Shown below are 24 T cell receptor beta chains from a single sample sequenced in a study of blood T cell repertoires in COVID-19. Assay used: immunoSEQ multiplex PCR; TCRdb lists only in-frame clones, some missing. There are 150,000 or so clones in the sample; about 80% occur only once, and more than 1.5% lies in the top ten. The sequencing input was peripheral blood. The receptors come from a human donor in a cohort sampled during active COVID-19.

The CDR3: CASGPDRNEKLFF. CDR3 coding DNA: TGTGCCAGTGGACCTGACAGAAACGAAAAACTGTTTTTT. The genes are TRBV19 and TRBJ1-4; the D gene is possibly TRBD1 (5 bases). This CDR3 comprises 13 residues. CDR1 and CDR2 (germline): LNHDA, SQIVND (reference sequence). Trimming shortened V by 8 bases and J by 8 bases, and 15 bases separated the two germline ends. The whole variable domain, filled in from reference TRBV19 and TRBJ1-4, reads DGGITQSPKYLFRKEGQNVTLSCEQNLNHDAMYWYRQDPGQGLRLIYYSQIVNDFQKGDIAEGYSVSREKKESFPLTVTSAQKNPTAFYLCASGPDRNEKLFFGSGTQLSVL.

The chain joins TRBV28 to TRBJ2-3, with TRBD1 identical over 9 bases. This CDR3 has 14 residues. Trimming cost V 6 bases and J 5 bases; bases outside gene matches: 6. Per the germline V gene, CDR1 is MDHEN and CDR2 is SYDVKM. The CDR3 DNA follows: TGTGCCAGCAGAGCCGGGACAGGGAGAGATACGCAGTATTTT. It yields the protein CASRAGTGRDTQYF.

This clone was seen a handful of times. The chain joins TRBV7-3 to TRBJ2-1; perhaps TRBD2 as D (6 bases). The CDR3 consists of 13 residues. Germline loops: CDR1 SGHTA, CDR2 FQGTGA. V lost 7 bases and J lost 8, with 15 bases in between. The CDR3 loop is CASNEGTGDEQFF. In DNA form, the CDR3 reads TGTGCCAGCAACGAGGGGACTGGGGATGAGCAGTTCTTC.

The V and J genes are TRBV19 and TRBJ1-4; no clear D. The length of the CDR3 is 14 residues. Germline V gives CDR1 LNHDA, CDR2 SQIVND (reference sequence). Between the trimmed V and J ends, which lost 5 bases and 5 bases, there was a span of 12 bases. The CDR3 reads CASSDQAPNEKLFF. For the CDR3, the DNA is TGTGCCAGTAGTGATCAGGCCCCAAATGAAAAACTGTTTTTT.

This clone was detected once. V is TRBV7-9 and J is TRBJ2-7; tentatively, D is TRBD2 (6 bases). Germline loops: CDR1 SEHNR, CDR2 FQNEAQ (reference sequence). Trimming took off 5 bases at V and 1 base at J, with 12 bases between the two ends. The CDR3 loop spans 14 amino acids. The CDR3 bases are TGTGCCAGCAGCACCGGGACTCCGTCCTACGAGCAGTACTTC. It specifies CASSTGTPSYEQYF.

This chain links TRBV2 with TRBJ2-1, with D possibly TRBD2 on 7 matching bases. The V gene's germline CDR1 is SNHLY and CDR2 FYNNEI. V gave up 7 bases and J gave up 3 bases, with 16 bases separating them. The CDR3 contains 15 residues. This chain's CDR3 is CASTQGRGSYNEQFF. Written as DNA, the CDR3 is TGTGCCAGCACACAGGGACGCGGGAGCTACAATGAGCAGTTCTTC.

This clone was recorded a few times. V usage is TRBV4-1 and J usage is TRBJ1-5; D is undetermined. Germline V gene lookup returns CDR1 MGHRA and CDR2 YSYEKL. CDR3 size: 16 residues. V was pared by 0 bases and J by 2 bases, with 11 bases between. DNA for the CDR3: TGCGCCAGCAGCCAAGATCCTATGCCTGGCAATCAGCCCCAGCATTTT. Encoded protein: CASSQDPMPGNQPQHF.

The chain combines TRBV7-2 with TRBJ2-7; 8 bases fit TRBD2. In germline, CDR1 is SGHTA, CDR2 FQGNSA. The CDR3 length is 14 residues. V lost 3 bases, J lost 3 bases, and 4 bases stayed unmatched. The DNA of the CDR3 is TGTGCCAGCAGCTTGAGGCTAGCGGGCTACGAGCAGTACTTC. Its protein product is CASSLRLAGYEQYF.

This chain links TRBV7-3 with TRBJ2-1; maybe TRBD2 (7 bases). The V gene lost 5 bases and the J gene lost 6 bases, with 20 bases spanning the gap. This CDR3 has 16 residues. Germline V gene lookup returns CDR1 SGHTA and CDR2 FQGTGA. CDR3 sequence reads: CASSAPGAGDLNEQFF. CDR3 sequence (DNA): TGTGCCAGCAGCGCACCAGGGGCGGGAGACCTCAATGAGCAGTTCTTC. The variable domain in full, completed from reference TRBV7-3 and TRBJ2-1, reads GAGVSQTPSNKVTEKGKYVELRCDPISGHTALYWYRQSLGQGPEFLIYFQGTGAADDSGLPNDRFFAVRPEGSVSTLKIQRTERGDSAVYLCASSAPGAGDLNEQFFGPGTRLTVL.

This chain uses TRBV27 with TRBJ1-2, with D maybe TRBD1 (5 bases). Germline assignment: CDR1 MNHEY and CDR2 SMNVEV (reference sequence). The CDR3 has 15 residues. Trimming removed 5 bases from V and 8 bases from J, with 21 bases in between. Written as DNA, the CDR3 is TGTGCCAGCAGTCCTTCCGCCCAGGGTGGTGTGGGCTACACCTTC. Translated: CASSPSAQGGVGYTF.

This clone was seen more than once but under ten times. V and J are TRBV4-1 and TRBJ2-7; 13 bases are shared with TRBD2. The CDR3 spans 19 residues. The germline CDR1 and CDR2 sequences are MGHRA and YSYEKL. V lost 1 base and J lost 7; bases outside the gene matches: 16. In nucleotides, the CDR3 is TGCGCCAGCAGCCAAGGCCCTCCGGGACTAGCGGGACGCATGATGGAGCAGTACTTC. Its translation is CASSQGPPGLAGRMMEQYF.

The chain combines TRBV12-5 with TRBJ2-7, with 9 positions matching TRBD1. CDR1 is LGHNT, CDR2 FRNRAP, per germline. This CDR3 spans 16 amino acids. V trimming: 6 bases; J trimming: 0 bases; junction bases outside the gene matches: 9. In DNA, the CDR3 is TGTGCTAGTGGCCCAGGGGTGGGACAGGGCTCCTACGAGCAGTACTTC. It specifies CASGPGVGQGSYEQYF.

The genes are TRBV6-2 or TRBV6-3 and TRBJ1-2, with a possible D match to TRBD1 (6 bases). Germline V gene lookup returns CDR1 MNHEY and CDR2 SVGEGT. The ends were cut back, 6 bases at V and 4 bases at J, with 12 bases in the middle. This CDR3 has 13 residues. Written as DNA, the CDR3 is TGTGCCAGCAGCAGGGACATCCTCTATGGCTACACCTTC. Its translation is CASSRDILYGYTF.

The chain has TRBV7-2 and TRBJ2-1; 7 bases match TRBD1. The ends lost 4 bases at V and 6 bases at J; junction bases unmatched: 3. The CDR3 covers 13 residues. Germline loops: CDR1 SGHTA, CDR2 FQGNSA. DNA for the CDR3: TGTGCCAGCAGCTGGGACAGAGTCAATGAGCAGTTCTTC. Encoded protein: CASSWDRVNEQFF.

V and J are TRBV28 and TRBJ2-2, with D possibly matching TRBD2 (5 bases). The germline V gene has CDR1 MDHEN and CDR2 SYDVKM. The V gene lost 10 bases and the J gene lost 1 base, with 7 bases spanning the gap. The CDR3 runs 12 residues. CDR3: CATEGNTGELFF. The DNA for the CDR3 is TGTGCCACAGAGGGGAACACCGGGGAGCTGTTTTTT. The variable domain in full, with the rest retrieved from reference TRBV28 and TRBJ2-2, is DVKVTQSSRYLVKRTGEKVFLECVQDMDHENMFWYRQDPGLGLRLIYFSYDVKMKEKGDIPEGYSVSREKKERFSLILESASTNQTSMYLCATEGNTGELFFGEGSRLTVL.

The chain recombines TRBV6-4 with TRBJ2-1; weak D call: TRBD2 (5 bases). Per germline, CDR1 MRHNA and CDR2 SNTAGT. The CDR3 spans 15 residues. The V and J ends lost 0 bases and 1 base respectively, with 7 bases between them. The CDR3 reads CASSDSAGSYNEQFF. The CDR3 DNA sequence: TGTGCCAGCAGTGACTCGGCGGGTTCCTACAATGAGCAGTTCTTC.

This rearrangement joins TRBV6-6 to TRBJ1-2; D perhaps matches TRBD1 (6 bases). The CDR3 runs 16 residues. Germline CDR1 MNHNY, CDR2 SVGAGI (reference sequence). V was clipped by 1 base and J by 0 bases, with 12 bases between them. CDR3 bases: TGTGCCAGCAGTTACTTTCGGGACATCTCTAACTATGGCTACACCTTC. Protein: CASSYFRDISNYGYTF.

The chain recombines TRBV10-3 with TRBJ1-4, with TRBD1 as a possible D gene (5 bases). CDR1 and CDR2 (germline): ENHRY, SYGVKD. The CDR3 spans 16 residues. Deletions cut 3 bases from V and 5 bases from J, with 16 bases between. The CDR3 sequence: CAISDAGGRGNEKLFF. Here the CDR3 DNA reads TGTGCCATCAGTGACGCGGGGGGACGTGGGAATGAAAAACTGTTTTTT.

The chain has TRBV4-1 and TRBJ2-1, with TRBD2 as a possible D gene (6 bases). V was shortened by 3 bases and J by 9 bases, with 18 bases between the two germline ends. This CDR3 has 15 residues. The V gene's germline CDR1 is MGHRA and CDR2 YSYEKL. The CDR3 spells CASSHPGGAVGEQFF. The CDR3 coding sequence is TGCGCCAGCAGCCACCCCGGAGGGGCGGTGGGTGAGCAGTTCTTC.

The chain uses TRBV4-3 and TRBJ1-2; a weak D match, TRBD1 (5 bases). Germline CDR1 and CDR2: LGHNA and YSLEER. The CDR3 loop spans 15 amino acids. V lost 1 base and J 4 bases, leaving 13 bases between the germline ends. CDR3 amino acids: CASSQAYGGIYGYTF. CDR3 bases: TGCGCCAGCAGCCAAGCGTACGGGGGGATCTATGGCTACACCTTC.

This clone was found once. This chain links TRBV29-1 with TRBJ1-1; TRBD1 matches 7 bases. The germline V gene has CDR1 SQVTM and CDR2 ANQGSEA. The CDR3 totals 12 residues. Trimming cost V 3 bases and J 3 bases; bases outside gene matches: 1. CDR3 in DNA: TGCAGCGTTGACCAGGGGGACACTGAAGCTTTCTTT. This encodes CSVDQGDTEAFF.

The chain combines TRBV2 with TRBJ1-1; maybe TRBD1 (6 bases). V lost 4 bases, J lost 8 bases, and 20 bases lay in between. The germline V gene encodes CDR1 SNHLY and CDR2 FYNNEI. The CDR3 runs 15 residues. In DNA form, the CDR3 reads TGTGCCAGCAGTGTACATGGACAGTTAATCGTAGAAGCTTTCTTT. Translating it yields CASSVHGQLIVEAFF.

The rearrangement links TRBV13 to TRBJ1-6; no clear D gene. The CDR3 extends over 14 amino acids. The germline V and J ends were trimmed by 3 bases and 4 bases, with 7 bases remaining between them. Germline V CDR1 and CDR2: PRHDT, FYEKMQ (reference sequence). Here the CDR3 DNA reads TGTGCCAGCAGCTTGGGCAGTTATAATTCACCCCTCCACTTT. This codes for CASSLGSYNSPLHF.

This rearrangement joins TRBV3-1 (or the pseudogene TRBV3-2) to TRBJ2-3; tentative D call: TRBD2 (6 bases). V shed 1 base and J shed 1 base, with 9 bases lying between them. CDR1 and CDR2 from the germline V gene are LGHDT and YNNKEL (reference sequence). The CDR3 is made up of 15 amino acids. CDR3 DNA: TGTGCCAGCAGCCAAGTTGGAGGGGGCACAGATACGCAGTATTTT. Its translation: CASSQVGGGTDTQYF.